The source of this TCR beta chain is a study of shared clonotypes between healthy human individuals (dated by TCRdb to about 2020). The study in broad terms: The cohort included three men and a couple of women between 18 and 49 years of age. For each donor, CD4 naive and CD4 memory were each run on three plates, CD8 naive on two plates, and CD8 memory on one plate. Per donor, leukapheresis produced somewhere between about 0.9 and 9.5 billion PBMCs. Blood TCR repertoires of about five healthy adults were deeply sequenced to estimate repertoire size and the extent of clonotype sharing between individuals. To increase sequencing depth and limit assay-specific biases, different laboratories used diverse techniques to prepare libraries and sequence TCR repertoires. Study-level results and caveats: Across a few donors, roughly 5.1% of naive CD4, roughly 3.8% of naive CD8, 2% to 2.5% of memory CD4, and roughly 0.4% of memory CD8 clonotypes were shared. Pairwise subsampling indicated that sequencing depth was expected to affect the degree of clonotype sharing among donors. Sampling was limited to blood, and TCR repertoires in tissue likely differ from TCR repertoires in blood. Even with the large sequencing depth, rarefaction of the sorted-subset datasets indicated that sequencing was incomplete. Compared with non-shared clonotypes, the clonotypes found in all four sorted-subset donors had higher generation probabilities. Because the study included a small number of donors, the genetic and exposure-history diversity represented was limited. Naive subsets generally had larger estimated clonotype richness than memory subsets did.

To note about this clone: This clone's antigen is unknown. No much larger clone exists at a distance of one base, and base qualities are not known.

Using the deep immunoSEQ assay, TCR CDR3 regions were amplified from genomic DNA by multiplex PCR. For each cell subset, the extracted genomic DNA was distributed evenly across all wells of several immunoSEQ 96-well plates, and each plate served as one replicate. Each replicate PCR for sorted subsets received about 200 ng genomic DNA, equal to roughly 33,000 T cell genomes. Purified libraries were measured with a Qubit 3.0 fluorometer, size-checked on a Bioanalyzer 2100, and measured again with the KAPA Library Quantification kit. A separate single-read 150-cycle Illumina NextSeq 550 flow cell was used to sequence each immunoSEQ 96-well plate. The authors' analysis ran thus. Because the immunoSEQ output held only junctional sequences and lacked quality scores, the filtering could not match the filtering applied to full-length reads. To assign V/J genes and CDR3, sequences were annotated using PyIR, a Python wrapper for IgBLAST v1.9, with IMGT germline references. Any read was removed if the V/J assignment was weak (E-value above 1e-6), the CDR3 was missing, or the read contained stop codons, out-of-frame junctions, or ambiguous translated residues. A V3J clonotype was defined by an identical inferred V gene, J gene, and CDR3 amino acid sequence. Percentage overlap between repertoires was calculated by dividing the number of shared unique clonotypes by the size of the smaller repertoire. Repertoire richness was assessed with RTK rarefaction, the Chao1 estimator, and Recon v2.1 estimates of unobserved clonotypes. For all TCRbeta clonotypes obtained by the gDNA method from a few donors, generation probabilities were computed with OLGA. Held by TCRdb, this immuneACCESS table contains in-frame sequences only and omits some clones. Under half of the omission traces to an unresolved V gene where checked; the cause of the rest is unknown. The DNA gave D and trimming, while V, J and clone size come from that table. The sample records some 2,500,000 clones, less than 95% of which are singletons. 0.3% to 0.45% of the sample comes from the top ten.

V is clipped by 0 bases and J by 0 bases, and the sequence between their germline boundaries is 13 bases long. Taken from the germline V gene, the CDR1 and CDR2 loops are SGDLS and YYNGEE. Spanning cysteine to phenylalanine, the CDR3 consists of 18 amino acids. Here the CDR3 DNA is all that survives: 54 bases in frame from base 1. The donors were healthy, HIV-negative adults with no recently reported acute infections or vaccinations. Every donor was a Caucasian adult residing in Nashville, Tennessee, USA. CD4+ T cells were enriched by magnetic negative selection; naive cells were then positively selected on CD45RA, and the negative fraction formed the memory subset. Blood was collected by leukapheresis, and PBMCs were isolated by Ficoll-Histopaque density gradient centrifugation and then cryopreserved in liquid nitrogen vapor phase. Analytical flow cytometry was used to check the purity and quantity of each magnetically sorted T cell population. From each sorted fraction, genomic DNA was isolated and quantified by UV absorbance on a Nanodrop 2000c.

The sequencing input was naive CD4+ T cells from PBMCs. In light of the paper, this sample's cell subset or site label describes: CD45RA+ positively selected. The sequence derives from a man younger than 30 in good health. Some clones in this sample may be carry-over from other donors' samples. The chain couples TRBV9 to TRBJ2-6; the D gene is perhaps TRBD2, on 5 matching bases. CDR3 loop: CASSVAPAAASGANVLTF. The nucleotide sequence is given as TGTGCCAGCAGCGTAGCTCCAGCGGCCGCCTCTGGGGCCAACGTCCTGACTTTC.